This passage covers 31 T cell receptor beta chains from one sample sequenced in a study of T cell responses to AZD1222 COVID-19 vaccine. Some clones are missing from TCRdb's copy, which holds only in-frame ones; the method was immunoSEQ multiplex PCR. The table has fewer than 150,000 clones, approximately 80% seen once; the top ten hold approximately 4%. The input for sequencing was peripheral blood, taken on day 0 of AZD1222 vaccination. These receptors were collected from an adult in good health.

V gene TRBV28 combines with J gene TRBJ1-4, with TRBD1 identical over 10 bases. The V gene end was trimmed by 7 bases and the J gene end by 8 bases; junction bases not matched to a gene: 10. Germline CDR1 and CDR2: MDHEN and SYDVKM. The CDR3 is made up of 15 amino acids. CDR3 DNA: TGTGCCAGCACCCGGGACAGGGGCATAGGGGAAAAACTGTTTTTT. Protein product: CASTRDRGIGEKLFF.

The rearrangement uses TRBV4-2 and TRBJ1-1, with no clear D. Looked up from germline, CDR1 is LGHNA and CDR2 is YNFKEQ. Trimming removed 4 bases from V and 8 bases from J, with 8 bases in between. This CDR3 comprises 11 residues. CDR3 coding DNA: TGTGCCAGCAGCCGGGAAGGGGAAGCTTTCTTT. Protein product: CASSREGEAFF.

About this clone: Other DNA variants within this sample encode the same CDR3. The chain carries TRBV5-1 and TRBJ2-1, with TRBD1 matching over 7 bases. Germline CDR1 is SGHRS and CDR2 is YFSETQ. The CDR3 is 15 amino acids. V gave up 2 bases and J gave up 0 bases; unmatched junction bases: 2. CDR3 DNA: TGCGCCAGCAGCTTCGGGGACAGCTCCTACAATGAGCAGTTCTTC. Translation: CASSFGDSSYNEQFF.

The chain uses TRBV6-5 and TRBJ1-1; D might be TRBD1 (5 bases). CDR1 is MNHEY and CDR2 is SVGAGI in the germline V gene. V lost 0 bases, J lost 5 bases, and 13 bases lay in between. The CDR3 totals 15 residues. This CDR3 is CASSYSTGARTEAFF. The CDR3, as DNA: TGTGCCAGCAGTTACTCGACTGGGGCGAGGACTGAAGCTTTCTTT.

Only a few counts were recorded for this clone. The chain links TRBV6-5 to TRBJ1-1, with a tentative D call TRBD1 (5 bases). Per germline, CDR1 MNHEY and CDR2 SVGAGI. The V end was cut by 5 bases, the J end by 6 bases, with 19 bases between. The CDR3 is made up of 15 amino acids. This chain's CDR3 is CASSPGEGKVSEAFF. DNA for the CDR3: TGTGCCAGCAGTCCTGGGGAGGGGAAGGTGTCTGAAGCTTTCTTT.

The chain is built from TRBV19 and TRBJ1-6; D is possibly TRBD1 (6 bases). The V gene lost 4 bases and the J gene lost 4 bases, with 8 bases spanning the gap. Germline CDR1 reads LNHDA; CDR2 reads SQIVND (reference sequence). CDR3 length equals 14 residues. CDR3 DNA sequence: TGTGCCAGTAGTAACAGGGCATATAATTCACCCCTCCACTTT. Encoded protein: CASSNRAYNSPLHF.

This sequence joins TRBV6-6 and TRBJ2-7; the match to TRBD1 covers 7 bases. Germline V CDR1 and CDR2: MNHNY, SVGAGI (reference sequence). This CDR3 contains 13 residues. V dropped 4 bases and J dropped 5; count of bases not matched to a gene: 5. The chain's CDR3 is CASSWRQGHEQYF. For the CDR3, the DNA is TGTGCCAGCAGTTGGCGACAGGGTCACGAGCAGTACTTC.

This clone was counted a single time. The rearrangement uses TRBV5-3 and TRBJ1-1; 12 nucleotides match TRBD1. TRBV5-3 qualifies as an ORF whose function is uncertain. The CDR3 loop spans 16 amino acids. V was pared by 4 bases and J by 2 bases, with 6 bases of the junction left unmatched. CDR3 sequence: CARSLGTGGANTEAFF. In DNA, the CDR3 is TGTGCCAGAAGCCTAGGGACAGGGGGCGCAAACACTGAAGCTTTCTTT.

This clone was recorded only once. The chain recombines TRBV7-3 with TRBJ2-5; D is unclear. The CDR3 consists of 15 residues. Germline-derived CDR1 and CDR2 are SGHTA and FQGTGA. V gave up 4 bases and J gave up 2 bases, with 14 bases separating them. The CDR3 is CASSSLSGPQETQYF. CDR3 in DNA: TGTGCCAGCAGCTCACTCTCTGGGCCTCAAGAGACCCAGTACTTC.

CDR3 amino acids: CASSFLRGTSGNTIYF. The CDR3 nucleotides are TGTGCCAGCAGTTTTCTGCGCGGAACCTCTGGAAACACCATATATTTT. The V gene is TRBV28, the J gene TRBJ1-3; D not certain. CDR1 is MDHEN, CDR2 SYDVKM, per germline. The germline V and J ends were trimmed by 3 bases and 0 bases, with 12 bases remaining between them. The CDR3 extends over 16 amino acids.

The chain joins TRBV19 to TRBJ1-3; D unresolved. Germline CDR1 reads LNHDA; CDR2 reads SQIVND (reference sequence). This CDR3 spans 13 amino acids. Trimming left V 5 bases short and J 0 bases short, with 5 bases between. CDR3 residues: CASSASSGNTIYF. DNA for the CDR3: TGTGCCAGTAGTGCGAGCTCTGGAAACACCATATATTTT. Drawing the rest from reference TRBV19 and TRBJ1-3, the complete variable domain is DGGITQSPKYLFRKEGQNVTLSCEQNLNHDAMYWYRQDPGQGLRLIYYSQIVNDFQKGDIAEGYSVSREKKESFPLTVTSAQKNPTAFYLCASSASSGNTIYFGEGSWLTVV.

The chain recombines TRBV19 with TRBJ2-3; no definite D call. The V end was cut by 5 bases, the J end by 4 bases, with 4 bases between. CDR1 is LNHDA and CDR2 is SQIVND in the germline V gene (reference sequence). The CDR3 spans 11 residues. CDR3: CASSEADTQYF. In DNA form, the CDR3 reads TGTGCCAGTAGTGAGGCAGATACGCAGTATTTT.

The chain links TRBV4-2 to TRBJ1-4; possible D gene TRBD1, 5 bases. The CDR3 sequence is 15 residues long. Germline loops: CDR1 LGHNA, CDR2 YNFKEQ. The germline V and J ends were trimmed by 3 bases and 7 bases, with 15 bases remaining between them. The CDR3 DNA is TGTGCCAGCAGCCAGGGGGGGTCCGAGAGTGAAAAACTGTTTTTT. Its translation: CASSQGGSESEKLFF.

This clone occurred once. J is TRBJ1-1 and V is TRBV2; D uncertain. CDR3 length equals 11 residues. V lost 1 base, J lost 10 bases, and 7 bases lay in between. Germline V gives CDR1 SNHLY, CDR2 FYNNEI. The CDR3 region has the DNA TGTGCCAGCAGTGAAGGGACGTTAGCTTTCTTT. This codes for CASSEGTLAFF.

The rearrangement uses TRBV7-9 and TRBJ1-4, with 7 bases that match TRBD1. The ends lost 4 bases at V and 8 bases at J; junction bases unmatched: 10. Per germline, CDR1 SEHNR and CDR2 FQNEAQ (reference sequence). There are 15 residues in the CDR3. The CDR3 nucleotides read TGTGCCAGCAGCTCGGACCCAGGGGGGGAAGAAAAACTGTTTTTT. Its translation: CASSSDPGGEEKLFF. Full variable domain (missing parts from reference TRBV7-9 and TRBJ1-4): DTGVSQNPRHKITKRGQNVTFRCDPISEHNRLYWYRQTLGQGPEFLTYFQNEAQLEKSRLLSDRFSAERPKGSFSTLEIQRTEQGDSAMYLCASSSDPGGEEKLFFGSGTQLSVL.

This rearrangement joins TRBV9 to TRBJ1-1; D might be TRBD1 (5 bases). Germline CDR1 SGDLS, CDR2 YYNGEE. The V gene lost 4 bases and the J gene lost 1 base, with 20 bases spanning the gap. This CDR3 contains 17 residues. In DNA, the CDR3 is TGTGCCAGCAGCAACATAAGGGGATCCCCCAGGAACACTGAAGCTTTCTTT. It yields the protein CASSNIRGSPRNTEAFF.

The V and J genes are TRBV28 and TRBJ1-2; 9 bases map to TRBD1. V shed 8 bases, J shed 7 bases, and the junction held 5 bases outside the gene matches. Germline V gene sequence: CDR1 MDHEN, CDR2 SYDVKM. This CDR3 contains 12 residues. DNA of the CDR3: TGTGCCAGCGGACAGGGGAAGGGTGGCTACACCTTC. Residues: CASGQGKGGYTF.

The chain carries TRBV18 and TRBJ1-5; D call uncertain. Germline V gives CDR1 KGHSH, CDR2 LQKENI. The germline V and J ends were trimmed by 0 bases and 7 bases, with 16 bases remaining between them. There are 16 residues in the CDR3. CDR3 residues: CASSPPGAGVGQPQHF. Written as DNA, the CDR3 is TGTGCCAGCTCACCACCGGGAGCCGGGGTCGGCCAGCCCCAGCATTTT.

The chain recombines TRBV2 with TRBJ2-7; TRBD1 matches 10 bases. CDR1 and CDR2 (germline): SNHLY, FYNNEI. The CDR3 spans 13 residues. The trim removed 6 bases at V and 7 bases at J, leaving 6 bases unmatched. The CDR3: CASREGQGREQYF. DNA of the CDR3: TGTGCCAGCAGAGAGGGACAGGGGCGGGAGCAGTACTTC.

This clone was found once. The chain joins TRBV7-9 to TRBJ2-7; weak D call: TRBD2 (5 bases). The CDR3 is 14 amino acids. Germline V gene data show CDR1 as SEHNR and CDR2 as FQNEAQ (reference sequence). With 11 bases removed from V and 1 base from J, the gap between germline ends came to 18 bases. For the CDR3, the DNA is TGTGCCGCGGGTCAATCGGAGATTTCCTACGAGCAGTACTTC. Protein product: CAAGQSEISYEQYF.

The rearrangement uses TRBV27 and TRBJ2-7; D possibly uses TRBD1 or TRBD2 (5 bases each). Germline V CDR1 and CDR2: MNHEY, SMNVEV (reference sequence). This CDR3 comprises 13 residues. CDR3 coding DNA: TGTGCTTCATCCGGGACGCTGGAATACGAGCAGTACTTC. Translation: CASSGTLEYEQYF.

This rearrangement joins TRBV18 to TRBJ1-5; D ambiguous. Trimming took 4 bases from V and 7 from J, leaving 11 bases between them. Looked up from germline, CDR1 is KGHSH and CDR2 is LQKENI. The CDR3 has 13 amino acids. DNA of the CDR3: TGTGCCAGCTCACTAGGGATTGAACAGCCCCAGCATTTT. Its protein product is CASSLGIEQPQHF.

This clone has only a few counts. This chain's CDR3 is CASSPQGNSQPQHF. The CDR3 region has the DNA TGTGCCAGTAGCCCGCAGGGGAACAGTCAGCCCCAGCATTTT. J is TRBJ1-5 and V is TRBV19; perhaps TRBD1 as D (6 bases). The germline V gene encodes CDR1 LNHDA and CDR2 SQIVND (reference sequence). This CDR3 spans 14 amino acids. V was shortened by 6 bases and J by 6 bases, with 15 bases between the two germline ends.

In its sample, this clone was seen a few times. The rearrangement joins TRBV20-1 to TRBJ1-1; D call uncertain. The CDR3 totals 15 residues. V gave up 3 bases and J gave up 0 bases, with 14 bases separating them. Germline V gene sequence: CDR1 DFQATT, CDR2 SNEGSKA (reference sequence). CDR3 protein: CSASQGGFMNTEAFF. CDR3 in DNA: TGCAGTGCTAGTCAAGGAGGGTTTATGAACACTGAAGCTTTCTTT.

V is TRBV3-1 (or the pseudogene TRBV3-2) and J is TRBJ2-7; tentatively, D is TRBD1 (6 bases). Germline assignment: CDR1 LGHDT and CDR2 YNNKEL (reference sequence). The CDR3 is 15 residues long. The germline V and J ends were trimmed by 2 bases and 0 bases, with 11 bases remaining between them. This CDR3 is CASSQNVDSSYEQYF. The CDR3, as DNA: TGTGCCAGCAGCCAAAACGTGGACAGCTCCTACGAGCAGTACTTC.

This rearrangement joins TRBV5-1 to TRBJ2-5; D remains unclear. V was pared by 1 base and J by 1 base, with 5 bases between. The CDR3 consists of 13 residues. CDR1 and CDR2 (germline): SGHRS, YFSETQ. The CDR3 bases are TGCGCCAGCAGCTTGATCCGCCAAGAGACCCAGTACTTC. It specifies CASSLIRQETQYF.

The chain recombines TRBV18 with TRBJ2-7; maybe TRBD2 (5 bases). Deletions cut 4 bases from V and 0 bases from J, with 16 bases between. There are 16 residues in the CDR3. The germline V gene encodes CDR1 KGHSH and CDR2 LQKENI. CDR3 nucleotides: TGTGCCAGCTCACGGTCCCTGGGGAGAACCTCCTACGAGCAGTACTTC. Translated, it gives CASSRSLGRTSYEQYF. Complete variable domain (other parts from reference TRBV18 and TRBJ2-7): NAGVMQNPRHLVRRRGQEARLRCSPMKGHSHVYWYRQLPEEGLKFMVYLQKENIIDESGMPKERFSAEFPKEGPSILRIQQVVRGDSAAYFCASSRSLGRTSYEQYFGPGTRLTVT.

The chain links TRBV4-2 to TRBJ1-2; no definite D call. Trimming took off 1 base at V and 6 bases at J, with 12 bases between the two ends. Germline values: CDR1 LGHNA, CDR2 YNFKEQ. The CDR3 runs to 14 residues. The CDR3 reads CASSQGQSKDGYTF. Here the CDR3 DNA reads TGTGCCAGCAGCCAAGGGCAGTCCAAAGATGGCTACACCTTC.

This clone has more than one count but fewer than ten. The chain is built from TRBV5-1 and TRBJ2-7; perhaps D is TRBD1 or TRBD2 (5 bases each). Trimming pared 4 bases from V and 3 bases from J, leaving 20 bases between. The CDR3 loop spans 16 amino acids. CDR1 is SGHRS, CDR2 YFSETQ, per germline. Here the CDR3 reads CASSPRPGPVGYEQYF. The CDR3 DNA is TGCGCCAGCAGCCCGCGGCCGGGACCGGTGGGCTACGAGCAGTACTTC.

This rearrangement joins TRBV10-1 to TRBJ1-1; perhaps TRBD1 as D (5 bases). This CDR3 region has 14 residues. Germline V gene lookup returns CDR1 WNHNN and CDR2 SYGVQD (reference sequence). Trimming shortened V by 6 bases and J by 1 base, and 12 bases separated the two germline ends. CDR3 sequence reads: CASRAGAGNTEAFF. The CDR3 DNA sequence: TGCGCCAGCAGGGCCGGGGCTGGGAACACTGAAGCTTTCTTT.

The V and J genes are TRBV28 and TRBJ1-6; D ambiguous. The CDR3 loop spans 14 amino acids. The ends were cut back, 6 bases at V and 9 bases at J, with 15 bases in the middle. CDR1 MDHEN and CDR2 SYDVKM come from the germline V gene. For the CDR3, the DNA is TGTGCCAGCAGACCGGAGCGAGATGGTTCACCCCTCCACTTT. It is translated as CASRPERDGSPLHF.